The sequence of this T cell receptor (delta chain) was determined in a study of gamma-delta T cells after stem cell transplantation. CDR1 and CDR2 (germline): GEAIGNYY, EKD. The CDR3 runs to 21 residues. TCRdb reanalyzed the RT-PCR reads using CATT. The sample has 2,000 to 2,500 delta-chain clones; 40% to 50% are singletons. As to this clone: A far bigger clonotype differs at one base, so this is likely a read error. Distinct nucleotide sequences in the sample also encode this CDR3.

This chain links TRDV2 with TRDJ1; 9 bases line up with TRDD3. This clonotype originated in a human donor. It is not recorded whose cells these are; they may come from a transplant donor. The sample comprised gamma-delta T cells. The DNA of the CDR3 is TGTGCCTGTGACACCGTTAAGGCCCCTGTCGGGGGATACAGAGACACCGACAAACTCATCTTT. Amino acids: CACDTVKAPVGGYRDTDKLIF.